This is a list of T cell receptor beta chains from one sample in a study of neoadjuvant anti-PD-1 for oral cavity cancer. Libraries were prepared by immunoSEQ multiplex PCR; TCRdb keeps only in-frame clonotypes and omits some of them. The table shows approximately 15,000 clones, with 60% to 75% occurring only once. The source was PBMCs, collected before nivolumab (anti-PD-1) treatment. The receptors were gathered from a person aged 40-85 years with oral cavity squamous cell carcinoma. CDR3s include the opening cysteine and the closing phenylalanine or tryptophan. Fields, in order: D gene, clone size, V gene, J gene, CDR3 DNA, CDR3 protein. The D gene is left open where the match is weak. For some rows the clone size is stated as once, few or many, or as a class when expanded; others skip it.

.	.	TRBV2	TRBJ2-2	TGTGCCAGAGGGGGAGGGCAGGGTCGCACCGGGGAGCTGTTTTTT	CARGGGQGRTGELFF
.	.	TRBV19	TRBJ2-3	TGTGCCAGTACGGTCGGCGATACGCAGTATTTT	CASTVGDTQYF
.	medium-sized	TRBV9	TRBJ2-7	TGTGCCAGCAGCGTAGGGGGAGACATCTACTACGAGCAGTACTTC	CASSVGGDIYYEQYF
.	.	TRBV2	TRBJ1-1	TGTGCCAGCAGTGAAAGGGTGAACACTGAAGCTTTCTTT	CASSERVNTEAFF
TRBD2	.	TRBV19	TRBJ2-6	TGTGCCAGTGCAGGGAGCGGGAGACTCCCTGGGGCCAACGTCCTGACTTTC	CASAGSGRLPGANVLTF
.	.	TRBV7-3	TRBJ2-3	TGTGCCAGCAGCTTAACAGGGGATACGCAGTATTTT	CASSLTGDTQYF
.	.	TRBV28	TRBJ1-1	TGTGCCAGCAGTCGCCTAGGTGGGAACACTGAAGCTTTCTTT	CASSRLGGNTEAFF
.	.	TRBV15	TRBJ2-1	TGTGCCACCAGCAGAGGTGTGGGCAGGGTCAAAGAGCAGTTCTTC	CATSRGVGRVKEQFF
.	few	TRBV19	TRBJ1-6	TGTGCCAGTAGACAATGGAGGAGCGATAATTCACCCCTCCACTTT	CASRQWRSDNSPLHF
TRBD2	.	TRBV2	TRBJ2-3	TGTGCCGTAGGGAGGGCCATAGTTAGCACAGATACGCAGTATTTT	CAVGRAIVSTDTQYF
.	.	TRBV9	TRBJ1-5	TGTGCCAGCAGCCCCCCCGTTAAGGGTCTATCCAATCAGCCCCAGCATTTT	CASSPPVKGLSNQPQHF
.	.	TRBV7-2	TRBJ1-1	TGTGCCAGCAGCGACTCCCGGGGCACAGCTGAAGCTTTCTTT	CASSDSRGTAEAFF
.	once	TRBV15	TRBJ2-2	TGTGCCACCAGCAGAGGACCTAACACCGGGGAGCTGTTTTTT	CATSRGPNTGELFF
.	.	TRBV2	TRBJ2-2	TGTGCCAGCAGTGAAGAGGGGATGAGGCCCAACACCGGGGAGCTGTTTTTT	CASSEEGMRPNTGELFF
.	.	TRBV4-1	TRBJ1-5	TGCGCCAGCAGCCAGACGGCGGGCAATCAGCCCCAGCATTTT	CASSQTAGNQPQHF
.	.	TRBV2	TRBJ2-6	TGTGCCAGCAGTGATAACTTGGCCGGGGCCAACGTCCTGACTTTC	CASSDNLAGANVLTF
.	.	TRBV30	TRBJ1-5	TGTGCCTGGAGTGTTCTAGGTACGAGCAATCAGCCCCAGCATTTT	CAWSVLGTSNQPQHF
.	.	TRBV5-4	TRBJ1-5	TGTGCCAGCAGCTTGAGGCCAGATAGCAATCAGCCCCAGCATTTT	CASSLRPDSNQPQHF
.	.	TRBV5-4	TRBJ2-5	TGTGCCAGCAGCTCCCAAGAGACCCAGTACTTC	CASSSQETQYF
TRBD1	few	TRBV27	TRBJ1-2	TGTGCCAGCAGTTTAGTGGGACAGGGTAACTATGGCTACACCTTC	CASSLVGQGNYGYTF
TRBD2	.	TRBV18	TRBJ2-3	TGTGCCAGCTCCCCCGGACTAGCGGGAGGGAGCACAGATACGCAGTATTTT	CASSPGLAGGSTDTQYF
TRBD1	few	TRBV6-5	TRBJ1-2	TGTGCCAGCAGTTACAGGACAGGGAACTATGGCTACACCTTC	CASSYRTGNYGYTF
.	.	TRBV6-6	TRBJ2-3	TGTGCCACGAGGGTCCCCGGAGATACGCAGTATTTT	CATRVPGDTQYF
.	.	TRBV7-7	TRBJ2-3	TGTGCCAGCAGCTTAAGTAGGGTAACAGATACGCAGTATTTT	CASSLSRVTDTQYF
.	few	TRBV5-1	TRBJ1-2	TGCGCCAGCAGCCCGGACGGACATGGCTACACCTTC	CASSPDGHGYTF
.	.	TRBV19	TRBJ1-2	TGTGCCACGCAGTCTGCTCCGGGCCTGAATAACTATGGCTACACCTTC	CATQSAPGLNNYGYTF
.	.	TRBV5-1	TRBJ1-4	TGCGCCAGCAGCTTCAATGAAAAACTGTTTTTT	CASSFNEKLFF
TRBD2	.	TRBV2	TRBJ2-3	TGTGCCAGCAGCCCGGGACTAGCGGGAGTCGCGCAGTATTTT	CASSPGLAGVAQYF